This TCR beta chain derives from a study of OX40 agonist ivuxolimab in advanced cancers. Clones were read by immunoSEQ multiplex PCR, and TCRdb kept only the in-frame ones, dropping some. This sample has 20,000 to 30,000 clones, with 75% to 85% found just once. The sequencing here drew on CD4+ or CD8+ T cells sorted from blood, taken in a trial of the OX40 agonist ivuxolimab. This TCR derives from an adult with an advanced solid tumor such as melanoma, head and neck, liver or kidney cancer.

This chain's CDR3 is CASSERGNTEAFF. In DNA form, the CDR3 reads TGTGCCAGCAGTGAAAGGGGGAACACTGAAGCTTTCTTT. The chain joins TRBV6-1 to TRBJ1-1; D perhaps matches TRBD1 (5 bases). V lost 2 bases and J lost 1, with 5 bases in between. The CDR3 is made up of 13 amino acids. From germline, CDR1 is MNHNS and CDR2 SASEGT.